The 9 T cell receptor beta chains in this list originate from one sample, sequenced in a study of Ad26.COV2.S vaccination and SARS-CoV-2 variants (dated by TCRdb to 2020 to 2022). The intended sense of this specimen's treatment or condition label: 15 to 20 received Ad26.COV2.S at low or high dose, single or two shots; five or six received placebo; per-sample allocation not given. Repertoires of vaccine and placebo recipients were sequenced from samples collected on day 63 after the first injection. The library was prepared using the immunoSEQ multiplex PCR assay. TCRdb mirrors the immuneACCESS table, restricted to in-frame sequences. Some clones are absent from its copies; in checked studies, under half trace to an unresolved V gene, and the reason for the others is unknown. The sample table shows around 380,000 clones, and approximately 91% are seen once. The ten largest clones represent approximately 3.7% of the sample.

The specimen was peripheral blood, collected in a trial of Ad26.COV2.S vaccine versus placebo. The source is a person between 18 and 65 years old who received the Ad26.COV2.S COVID-19 vaccine or a placebo.

The V call is TRBV18, the J call TRBJ1-2; 8 bases line up with TRBD1. Germline-derived CDR1 and CDR2 are KGHSH and LQKENI. This CDR3 region has 14 residues. Germline trimming cut 3 bases from V and 7 bases from J; bases unmatched to any gene: 7. CDR3 coding DNA: TGTGCCAGCTCACCGGACAGGGATGCGGTTGGCTACACCTTC. This sequence encodes CASSPDRDAVGYTF.

With respect to this clone: The sample has other DNA sequences that encode this CDR3 too. The rearrangement links TRBV7-9 to TRBJ2-3; D uncertain. Trimming removed 1 base from V and 5 bases from J, with 1 base in between. The V gene's germline CDR1 is SEHNR and CDR2 FQNEAQ (reference sequence). The CDR3 contains 11 residues. The CDR3, as DNA: TGTGCCAGCAGCTTAGTAGATACGCAGTATTTT. Translated, it gives CASSLVDTQYF.

This clone showed up just a few times. The gene calls are TRBV5-4 and TRBJ1-6; 9 bases agree with TRBD1. V trimming: 3 bases; J trimming: 10 bases; junction bases outside the gene matches: 8. Germline CDR1 SGHNT, CDR2 YYREEE (reference sequence). The CDR3 loop spans 15 amino acids. In DNA, the CDR3 is TGTGCCAGCAGCTCTCCCGACAGGGGGAGATCACCCCTCCACTTT. Encoded protein: CASSSPDRGRSPLHF.

This chain connects TRBV2 to TRBJ2-2; 10 bases fit TRBD2. V trimming: 2 bases; J trimming: 4 bases; junction bases outside the gene matches: 10. CDR1 is SNHLY, CDR2 FYNNEI, per germline. This CDR3 has 18 residues. CDR3 region: CASSERAIAGGLTGELFF. The CDR3, as DNA: TGTGCCAGCAGTGAAAGGGCTATAGCGGGGGGCCTCACCGGGGAGCTGTTTTTT.

The gene calls are TRBV4-1 and TRBJ2-3; 9 bases match TRBD2. The germline V gene has CDR1 MGHRA and CDR2 YSYEKL. V shed 8 bases, J shed 1 base, and the junction held 4 bases outside the gene matches. The CDR3 spans 14 residues. In DNA, the CDR3 is TGCGCCAGCCGATGGACTAGCGGCACAGATACGCAGTATTTT. It codes for CASRWTSGTDTQYF.

This clone was counted once. The chain employs TRBV6-5 and TRBJ1-6, with 12 nucleotides matching TRBD1. The CDR3 length is 15 residues. The germline V gene encodes CDR1 MNHEY and CDR2 SVGAGI. V was pared by 2 bases and J by 9 bases, with 2 bases of the junction left unmatched. CDR3 residues: CASSYGTGGVSPLHF. As DNA, the CDR3 is TGTGCCAGCAGTTACGGGACAGGGGGCGTTTCACCCCTCCACTTT.

This sequence joins TRBV11-2 and TRBJ1-1; no clear D gene. Trimming shortened V by 1 base and J by 4 bases, and 7 bases separated the two germline ends. Germline CDR1 is SGHAT and CDR2 is FQNNGV. The CDR3 runs to 13 residues. The CDR3 DNA reads TGTGCCAGCAGCTTAGTCGGGCTCACTGAAGCTTTCTTT. Protein product: CASSLVGLTEAFF. Together with reference TRBV11-2 and TRBJ1-1, the CDR3 gives the full variable domain: EAGVAQSPRYKIIEKRQSVAFWCNPISGHATLYWYQQILGQGPKLLIQFQNNGVVDDSQLPKDRFSAERLKGVDSTLKIQPAKLEDSAVYLCASSLVGLTEAFFGQGTRLTVV.

J is TRBJ1-2 and V is TRBV19; D might be TRBD1 (5 bases). The CDR3 sequence is 14 residues long. Trimming left V 5 bases short and J 8 bases short, with 18 bases between. Germline CDR1 and CDR2: LNHDA and SQIVND (reference sequence). The chain's CDR3 is CASSLQGDPLGYTF. The CDR3 coding sequence is TGTGCCAGTAGTCTCCAAGGGGACCCGCTGGGCTACACCTTC.

The chain couples TRBV27 to TRBJ2-2; D might be TRBD1 (6 bases). Per germline, CDR1 MNHEY and CDR2 SMNVEV (reference sequence). V lost 5 bases to trimming and J lost 4 bases, with 11 bases between them. This CDR3 contains 14 residues. The CDR3 DNA reads TGTGCCAGCAGTCTTACAGGGACCACCGGGGAGCTGTTTTTT. Protein product: CASSLTGTTGELFF.